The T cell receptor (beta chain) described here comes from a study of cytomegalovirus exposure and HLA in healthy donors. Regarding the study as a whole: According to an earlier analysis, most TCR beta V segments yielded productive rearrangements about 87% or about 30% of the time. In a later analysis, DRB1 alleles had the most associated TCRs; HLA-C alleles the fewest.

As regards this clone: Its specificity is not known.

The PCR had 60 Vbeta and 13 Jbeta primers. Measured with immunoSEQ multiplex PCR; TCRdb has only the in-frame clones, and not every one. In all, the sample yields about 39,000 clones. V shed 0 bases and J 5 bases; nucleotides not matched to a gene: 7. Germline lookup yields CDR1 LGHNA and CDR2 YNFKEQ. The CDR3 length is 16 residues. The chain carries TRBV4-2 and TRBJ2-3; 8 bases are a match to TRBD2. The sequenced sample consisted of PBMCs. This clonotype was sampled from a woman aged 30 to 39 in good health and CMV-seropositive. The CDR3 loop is CASSQERRGGQDTQYF. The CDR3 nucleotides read TGTGCCAGCAGCCAAGAACGCCGGGGGGGCCAAGATACGCAGTATTTT.